These T cell receptor beta chains were read from a single sample in a study of cytomegalovirus exposure and HLA in healthy donors. Method: immunoSEQ multiplex PCR; TCRdb's copy keeps in-frame clones and lacks some. This table has 120,000 to 150,000 clones, roughly 70% appearing once. Sequenced: PBMCs. Receptors were obtained from a woman in her forties in good health and CMV-seronegative. Both conserved end residues are trimmed from each CDR3. The D gene is left open where the match is weak.

J: TRBJ1-1; V: TRBV7-9; D: NA; CDR3: ASSLLGGDTEAF
J: TRBJ1-1; V: TRBV6-5; D: NA; CDR3: ASSYSPGGGTEAF
J: TRBJ2-3; V: TRBV5-1; D: TRBD2; CDR3: ASSLGLAGRTDTQY
J: TRBJ1-2; V: TRBV15; D: NA; CDR3: ATSRGTDGYT
J: TRBJ1-2; V: TRBV29-1; D: NA; CDR3: SVEQGGGYT
J: TRBJ1-1; V: TRBV5-1; D: NA; CDR3: ASSRGWGAEAF
J: TRBJ2-2; V: TRBV11-2; D: TRBD2; CDR3: ASSPWGSGATGELF
J: TRBJ2-1; V: TRBV9; D: TRBD2; CDR3: ASSARTSGYNEQF
J: TRBJ1-3; V: TRBV5-5; D: NA; CDR3: ASSLDMDSLGNTIY
J: TRBJ2-3; V: TRBV6-6; D: NA; CDR3: ASRGSSTDTQY
J: TRBJ2-7; V: TRBV18; D: TRBD1; CDR3: ASSPRDRADEQY
J: TRBJ2-5; V: TRBV11-2; D: NA; CDR3: ASSFAQGRETQY
J: TRBJ1-1; V: TRBV2; D: NA; CDR3: ASSEGLGPEAF
J: TRBJ1-2; V: TRBV7-6; D: NA; CDR3: ASSGQGLDYT
J: TRBJ2-2; V: TRBV5-1; D: NA; CDR3: ASSLGQTNTGELF
J: TRBJ1-1; V: TRBV29-1; D: NA; CDR3: SVVRGTEAF
J: TRBJ1-4; V: TRBV7-2; D: TRBD1; CDR3: ASRGQGYEKLF
J: TRBJ1-2; V: TRBV2; D: NA; CDR3: ASSTGSNGYT
J: TRBJ1-2; V: TRBV18; D: TRBD1; CDR3: ASSITRTGLNYGYT
J: TRBJ2-7; V: TRBV7-9; D: TRBD1; CDR3: SSSHRGEEQY
J: TRBJ1-6; V: TRBV27; D: NA; CDR3: ASSFDPRVYNSPLH
J: TRBJ2-3; V: TRBV6-1; D: NA; CDR3: ASSYGDTQY
J: TRBJ2-1; V: TRBV6-5; D: NA; CDR3: ASSNDRYNEQF